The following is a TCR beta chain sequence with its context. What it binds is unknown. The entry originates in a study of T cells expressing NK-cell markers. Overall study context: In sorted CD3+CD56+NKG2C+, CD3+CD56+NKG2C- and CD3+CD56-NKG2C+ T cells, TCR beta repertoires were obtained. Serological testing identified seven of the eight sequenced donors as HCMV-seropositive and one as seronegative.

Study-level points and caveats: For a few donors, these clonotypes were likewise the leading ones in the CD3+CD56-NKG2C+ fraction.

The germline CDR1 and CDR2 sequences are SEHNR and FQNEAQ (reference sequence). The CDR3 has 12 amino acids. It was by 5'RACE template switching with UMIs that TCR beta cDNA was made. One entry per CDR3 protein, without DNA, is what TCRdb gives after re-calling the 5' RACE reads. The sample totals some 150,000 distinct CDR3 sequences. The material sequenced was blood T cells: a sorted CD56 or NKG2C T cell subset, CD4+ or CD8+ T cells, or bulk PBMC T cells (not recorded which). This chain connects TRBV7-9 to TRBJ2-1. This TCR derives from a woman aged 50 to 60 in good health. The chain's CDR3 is CASSFNYNEQFF.